This T cell receptor beta chain is from a study of siplizumab effects on memory and regulatory T cells. This clone showed up just once. Its antigen remains unidentified. Study-level findings and limits: The apparent diversity of naive T cells exceeded that of memory cells, and naive T cells seemed to make a major contribution to the alloresponse. Reactions containing siplizumab showed mappable alloreactive CD4+ clones averaging approximately 75% Treg-derived, versus around 26% in controls.

Between the trimmed V and J ends, which lost 0 bases and 1 base, there was a span of 12 bases. Germline CDR1 MNHNS, CDR2 SASEGT. The length of the CDR3 is 16 residues. Every sample had approximately 10^5 of its TCR templates assayed. The protocol was immunoSEQ multiplex PCR, while the TCRdb copy is restricted to in-frame clones and leaves out a portion. Of tens of thousands of clones listed, roughly 83% are singletons. Investigators obtained sequences from unstimulated naive, memory, effector memory and TEMRA subsets in three donor pairs. Material for sequencing was memory CD4+ T cells sorted from blood. The TCR sequence derives from a human donor in good health. The V and J genes are TRBV6-1 and TRBJ1-1; D is unclear. CDR3 sequence (DNA): TGTGCCAGCAGTGAAGCGTTGGGCAGACCGAACACTGAAGCTTTCTTT. The encoded protein is CASSEALGRPNTEAFF.